What follows are 13 T cell receptor beta chains derived from one specimen sequenced in a study of blood T cell repertoires in COVID-19. Method: immunoSEQ multiplex PCR; TCRdb's copy keeps in-frame clones and lacks some. Of a few hundred thousand clones listed, around 85% were seen once; the top ten hold 5.5% to 8%. The sample taken for sequencing was peripheral blood. These TCRs come from a man aged 55 to 69 with acute or convalescent COVID-19.

This clone was detected many times. J is TRBJ1-1 and V is TRBV5-6, with D perhaps TRBD1 (6 bases). Germline lookup yields CDR1 SGHDT and CDR2 YYEEEE. V lost 4 bases and J 4 bases, leaving 20 bases between the germline ends. This CDR3 is built from 16 residues. CDR3 protein: CASSLFEGRGVTEAFF. CDR3 nucleotide sequence: TGTGCCAGCAGCCTATTTGAGGGCAGGGGTGTCACTGAAGCTTTCTTT. The full variable domain, with the rest looked up from reference TRBV5-6 and TRBJ1-1, is DAGVTQSPTHLIKTRGQQVTLRCSPKSGHDTVSWYQQALGQGPQFIFQYYEEEERQRGNFPDRFSGHQFPNYSSELNVNALLLGDSALYLCASSLFEGRGVTEAFFGQGTRLTVV.

The chain has TRBV3-1 (or the pseudogene TRBV3-2) and TRBJ2-1; no definite D call. CDR3 length equals 15 residues. Trimming left V 1 base short and J 1 base short, with 8 bases between. The germline V gene encodes CDR1 LGHDT and CDR2 YNNKEL (reference sequence). The CDR3 DNA follows: TGTGCCAGCAGCCAAGGTCCGGTATCCTACAATGAGCAGTTCTTC. Translating it yields CASSQGPVSYNEQFF.

The rearrangement uses TRBV27 and TRBJ1-2; TRBD1 matches 10 bases. Germline CDR1 MNHEY, CDR2 SMNVEV (reference sequence). This CDR3 is built from 15 residues. With 2 bases clipped from V and 5 bases from J, the junction kept 5 bases outside the gene matches. CDR3 coding DNA: TGTGCCAGCAGTTTAGCGACAGGGGGCGGATATGGCTACACCTTC. Translated: CASSLATGGGYGYTF.

The chain combines TRBV6-5 with TRBJ1-2; D remains ambiguous. Germline V gene lookup returns CDR1 MNHEY and CDR2 SVGAGI. The CDR3 runs to 14 residues. Trimming shortened V by 5 bases and J by 6 bases, and 16 bases separated the two germline ends. In DNA form, the CDR3 reads TGTGCCAGCAGTACCCGGTCCCTTTCGGATGGCTACACCTTC. Protein sequence: CASSTRSLSDGYTF.

The chain joins TRBV30 to TRBJ2-7; D is unclear. The CDR3 loop spans 11 amino acids. Germline assignment: CDR1 GTSNPN and CDR2 SVGIG (reference sequence). V dropped 3 bases and J dropped 3 bases, with 6 bases sitting between them. CDR3 protein: CAWSWSYEQYF. The CDR3 bases are TGTGCCTGGAGCTGGAGCTACGAGCAGTACTTC. Combining the CDR3 with reference TRBV30 and TRBJ2-7 gives the whole variable domain SQTIHQWPATLVQPVGSPLSLECTVEGTSNPNLYWYRQAAGRGLQLLFYSVGIGQISSEVPQNLSASRPQDRQFILSSKKLLLSDSGFYLCAWSWSYEQYFGPGTRLTVT.

The J gene is TRBJ1-1, the V gene TRBV28, with TRBD1 identical over 8 bases. CDR3 length: 18 residues. J was trimmed by 1 base and V by 5 bases; bases with no gene match: 15. Looked up from germline, CDR1 is MDHEN and CDR2 is SYDVKM. CDR3: CASSTNTGGRLGNTEAFF. The CDR3 DNA follows: TGTGCCAGCAGTACTAACACAGGGGGACGGCTCGGGAACACTGAAGCTTTCTTT.

J is TRBJ1-5 and V is TRBV30; D may be TRBD1 (5 bases). Trimming took off 1 base at V and 2 bases at J, with 18 bases between the two ends. CDR1 is GTSNPN, CDR2 SVGIG, per germline (reference sequence). This CDR3 has 17 residues. The CDR3 is CAWSAFPGGGGNQPQHF. The CDR3 DNA sequence: TGTGCCTGGAGTGCCTTCCCTGGGGGGGGTGGCAATCAGCCCCAGCATTTT.

This clone was observed a few times. The chain couples TRBV29-1 to TRBJ2-7; 7 bases match TRBD2. This CDR3 has 16 residues. V shed 0 bases and J 0 bases; nucleotides not matched to a gene: 8. Germline V gene lookup returns CDR1 SQVTM and CDR2 ANQGSEA. The CDR3 sequence: CSVEELSGGGSYEQYF. As DNA, the CDR3 is TGCAGCGTTGAAGAACTCTCGGGGGGAGGCTCCTACGAGCAGTACTTC.

The chain joins TRBV2 to TRBJ2-1, with TRBD2 identical over 11 bases. The ends lost 8 bases at V and 10 bases at J; junction bases unmatched: 7. The length of the CDR3 is 13 residues. Germline CDR1 and CDR2: SNHLY and FYNNEI. In DNA form, the CDR3 reads TGTGCCAGCGGGACTAGCGGTTTCGTGGAGCAGTTCTTC. Encoded protein: CASGTSGFVEQFF.

The rearrangement uses TRBV6-5 and TRBJ2-7; D remains ambiguous. Per the germline V gene, CDR1 is MNHEY and CDR2 is SVGAGI. The CDR3 is 12 amino acids. Between the trimmed V and J ends, which lost 7 bases and 2 bases, there was a span of 9 bases. CDR3 region: CASMPGAYEQYF. In DNA, the CDR3 is TGTGCCAGCATGCCCGGTGCCTACGAGCAGTACTTC.

The V gene is TRBV6-5, the J gene TRBJ2-7, with TRBD1 matching 9 bases. V gave up 8 bases and J gave up 6 bases; unmatched junction bases: 11. Germline V lookup: CDR1 MNHEY, CDR2 SVGAGI. CDR3 length equals 14 residues. The DNA of the CDR3 is TGTGCCAGCGGGCCGGGACAGGGTATAACCGAGCAGTACTTC. Encoded protein: CASGPGQGITEQYF.

The chain links TRBV6-5 to TRBJ2-5; TRBD1 might be the D (6 bases). Trimming stripped 6 bases from V and 3 bases from J, with 14 bases between. CDR1 is MNHEY and CDR2 is SVGAGI in the germline V gene. This CDR3 contains 14 residues. CDR3 in amino acids: CASRGRSGEETQYF. The CDR3 DNA reads as TGTGCCAGCAGGGGACGATCAGGGGAAGAGACCCAGTACTTC.

This rearrangement joins TRBV12-3 or TRBV12-4 to TRBJ2-5; D not certain. The CDR3 is made up of 13 amino acids. V lost 5 bases, J lost 1 base, and 8 bases lay in between. For the CDR3, the DNA is TGTGCCAGCAGTCCCCGGTCCCAAGAGACCCAGTACTTC. This gives the protein CASSPRSQETQYF.